Shown below are 20 T cell receptor beta chains from a single sample sequenced in a study of blood T cell repertoires in COVID-19. TCRdb's table, derived via immunoSEQ multiplex PCR, lists solely in-frame clones and lacks some. Of over 90,000 clones in the sample, approximately 80% are singletons; the top ten hold around 13%. Sequences were obtained from peripheral blood. These receptors all come from a human donor in a cohort sampled during active or convalescent COVID-19.

In this sample, this clone turned up a few times. The genes are TRBV5-1 and TRBJ2-7, with a tentative D call TRBD1 (6 bases). This CDR3 is built from 14 residues. CDR1 is SGHRS, CDR2 YFSETQ, per germline. V lost 2 bases to trimming and J lost 2 bases, with 11 bases between them. The CDR3 loop reads CASSFQGRAYEQYF. The CDR3 DNA sequence: TGCGCCAGCAGCTTTCAGGGGCGCGCCTACGAGCAGTACTTC.

V is TRBV6-5 and J is TRBJ1-3; no clear D gene. The CDR3 has 15 residues. Germline assignment: CDR1 MNHEY and CDR2 SVGAGI. The V end lost 8 bases, the J end lost 5 bases, and 19 bases lay between the germline ends. CDR3 DNA sequence: TGTGCCAGCTCCCGCGGGCCCCCGGGTAGAAACACCATATATTTT. This translates into CASSRGPPGRNTIYF.

The rearrangement joins TRBV23-1 to TRBJ1-1; D is unclear. TRBV23-1 is known as an ORF, though its function is uncertain. Trimming removed 8 bases at V and 7 bases at J, with 17 bases between. This CDR3 is built from 13 residues. Here the CDR3 DNA reads TGCGCCAGCCCTTCGGAGCAGAATAATGAAGCTTTCTTT. Translation: CASPSEQNNEAFF.

This chain uses TRBV6-2 or TRBV6-3 with TRBJ1-1, with unresolved D. V shed 5 bases and J shed 0 bases, with 7 bases lying between them. The CDR3 has 13 residues. Germline CDR1 reads MNHEY; CDR2 reads SVGEGT. CDR3 in DNA: TGTGCCAGCAGTCCCCCATTGAACACTGAAGCTTTCTTT. Translation: CASSPPLNTEAFF.

This chain links TRBV2 with TRBJ2-3; TRBD1 matches 8 bases. CDR1 is SNHLY and CDR2 is FYNNEI in the germline V gene. V lost 6 bases to trimming and J lost 0 bases; unmatched junction nucleotides: 5. This CDR3 is built from 15 residues. The CDR3 DNA is TGTGCCAGCAGCAGACAGGGGAAAAGCACAGATACGCAGTATTTT. Protein: CASSRQGKSTDTQYF.

The J gene is TRBJ1-5, the V gene TRBV5-1, with D unresolved. The V and J ends lost 0 bases and 16 bases respectively, with 20 bases between them. Germline CDR1 reads SGHRS; CDR2 reads YFSETQ. This CDR3 spans 14 amino acids. The CDR3 loop reads CASSLDPAGSLKHF. The DNA of the CDR3 is TGCGCCAGCAGCTTGGACCCGGCGGGGTCCCTGAAACATTTT.

The chain recombines TRBV7-2 with TRBJ1-4, with 7 bases fitting TRBD1. V lost 2 bases and J lost 8; bases outside the gene matches: 8. Per germline, CDR1 SGHTA and CDR2 FQGNSA. The CDR3 is 15 residues long. CDR3 region: CASSLTEGGWEKLFF. CDR3 in DNA: TGTGCCAGCAGCTTAACCGAAGGGGGCTGGGAAAAACTGTTTTTT.

The gene calls are TRBV5-1 and TRBJ2-3; tentatively, D is TRBD2 (6 bases). The CDR3 consists of 13 residues. Germline CDR1 reads SGHRS; CDR2 reads YFSETQ. The germline V and J ends were trimmed by 4 bases and 3 bases, with 9 bases remaining between them. This CDR3 reads CASSGLATDTQYF. The CDR3 coding sequence is TGCGCCAGCAGCGGCCTAGCGACAGATACGCAGTATTTT.

V usage is TRBV9 and J usage is TRBJ2-6; no reliable D call. Germline CDR1 and CDR2: SGDLS and YYNGEE. The CDR3 sequence is 13 residues long. V was shortened by 7 bases and J by 1 base, with 6 bases between the two germline ends. CDR3 nucleotide sequence: TGTGCCAGCGGAGCATCTGGGGCCAACGTCCTGACTTTC. It yields the protein CASGASGANVLTF.

The gene calls are TRBV6-2 or TRBV6-3 and TRBJ2-1, with 8 bases identical to TRBD2. V lost 2 bases to trimming and J lost 0 bases; unmatched junction nucleotides: 15. The CDR3 has 20 amino acids. The germline V gene encodes CDR1 MNHEY and CDR2 SVGEGT. The CDR3, as DNA: TGTGCCAGCAGTTACCCGATCCCCGGGGGGGCATATAGCTCCTACAATGAGCAGTTCTTC. Its translation: CASSYPIPGGAYSSYNEQFF.

The chain is built from TRBV2 and TRBJ2-1; 8 nucleotides line up with TRBD2. CDR1 SNHLY and CDR2 FYNNEI come from the germline V gene. This CDR3 spans 15 amino acids. Trimming took 7 bases from V and 4 from J; bases not matched to a gene: 9. CDR3 bases: TGTGCCAGCACCGGGCGGGGGGTCCTATACAATGAGCAGTTCTTC. Its translation: CASTGRGVLYNEQFF.

The gene calls are TRBV6-2 or TRBV6-3 and TRBJ2-2; 7 nucleotides align to TRBD1. Germline V gene data show CDR1 as MNHEY and CDR2 as SVGEGT. This CDR3 is 19 amino acids long. J gave up 4 bases and V 4 bases, and 18 bases lay outside the gene matches. CDR3 sequence: CASSSWKRGPPRSTGELFF. In DNA form, the CDR3 reads TGTGCCAGCAGTTCCTGGAAAAGGGGGCCTCCTCGGAGCACCGGGGAGCTGTTTTTT.

The chain is built from TRBV19 and TRBJ1-5; 9 bases line up with TRBD1. V dropped 8 bases and J dropped 6; count of bases not matched to a gene: 11. This CDR3 region has 15 residues. Germline CDR1 reads LNHDA; CDR2 reads SQIVND (reference sequence). The CDR3 sequence: CASHPSDRGGQPQHF. As DNA, the CDR3 is TGTGCCAGTCACCCGTCGGACAGGGGCGGTCAGCCCCAGCATTTT.

V gene TRBV2 combines with J gene TRBJ1-1; tentatively, D is TRBD1 (6 bases). Looked up from germline, CDR1 is SNHLY and CDR2 is FYNNEI. This CDR3 contains 14 residues. V lost 7 bases to trimming and J lost 4 bases, with 16 bases between them. The CDR3 DNA follows: TGTGCCAGCACCGCGGTCAGGGGCATCACTGAAGCTTTCTTT. Protein product: CASTAVRGITEAFF. Full variable domain (remainder filled in from reference TRBV2 and TRBJ1-1): EPEVTQTPSHQVTQMGQEVILRCVPISNHLYFYWYRQILGQKVEFLVSFYNNEISEKSEIFDDQFSVERPDGSNFTLKIRSTKLEDSAMYFCASTAVRGITEAFFGQGTRLTVV.

This chain uses TRBV5-4 with TRBJ1-4, with 8 bases identical to TRBD1. V was clipped by 4 bases and J by 6 bases; unmatched bases: 8. CDR1 and CDR2 from the germline V gene are SGHNT and YYREEE (reference sequence). The CDR3 is 15 residues long. For the CDR3, the DNA is TGTGCCAGCAGCCTAGGGACAGGTCGGGATGAAAAACTGTTTTTT. Protein: CASSLGTGRDEKLFF. The full variable domain, in which reference TRBV5-4 and TRBJ1-4 provide the parts outside the CDR3, is ETGVTQSPTHLIKTRGQQVTLRCSSQSGHNTVSWYQQALGQGPQFIFQYYREEENGRGNFPPRFSGLQFPNYSSELNVNALELDDSALYLCASSLGTGRDEKLFFGSGTQLSVL.

CDR3 DNA: TGTGCCAGCAGCGCGCCTGGGGGGGACTACGAGCAGTACTTC. Residues: CASSAPGGDYEQYF. The V and J genes are TRBV11-2 and TRBJ2-7; TRBD2 aligns across 7 bases. Germline-derived CDR1 and CDR2 are SGHAT and FQNNGV. Unmatched junction bases numbered 7, after V lost 5 bases and J lost 3 bases. The CDR3 covers 14 residues.

This chain connects TRBV5-4 to TRBJ2-1, with TRBD2 identical over 7 bases. This CDR3 has 15 amino acids. The ends lost 2 bases at V and 6 bases at J; junction bases unmatched: 8. The V gene's germline CDR1 is SGHNT and CDR2 YYREEE (reference sequence). The CDR3, as DNA: TGTGCCAGCAGCTTCGGGGGGACTGCTCTCAATGAGCAGTTCTTC. This encodes CASSFGGTALNEQFF.

The chain is built from TRBV5-6 and TRBJ2-7; tentatively, D is TRBD2 (6 bases). The ends were cut back, 1 base at V and 2 bases at J, with 10 bases in the middle. CDR1 is SGHDT, CDR2 YYEEEE, per germline. The CDR3 spans 14 residues. CDR3 in DNA: TGTGCCAGCAGCTTGAGGACTATACCCTACGAGCAGTACTTC. Its protein is CASSLRTIPYEQYF.

The J gene is TRBJ1-3, the V gene TRBV27, with D hard to call. V dropped 6 bases and J dropped 2 bases, with 5 bases sitting between them. The CDR3 has 12 amino acids. Germline CDR1 MNHEY, CDR2 SMNVEV (reference sequence). This CDR3 reads CASSNPGNTIYF. The CDR3 DNA reads as TGTGCCAGCAGCAATCCTGGAAACACCATATATTTT.

V gene TRBV6-1 combines with J gene TRBJ1-5; D is ambiguous. There are 17 residues in the CDR3. V was clipped by 0 bases and J by 3 bases, with 15 bases between them. CDR1 and CDR2 from the germline V gene are MNHNS and SASEGT. The CDR3 nucleotides are TGTGCCAGCAGTGAAGCCAGATTCGGGTCGAACAATCAGCCCCAGCATTTT. Protein sequence: CASSEARFGSNNQPQHF.